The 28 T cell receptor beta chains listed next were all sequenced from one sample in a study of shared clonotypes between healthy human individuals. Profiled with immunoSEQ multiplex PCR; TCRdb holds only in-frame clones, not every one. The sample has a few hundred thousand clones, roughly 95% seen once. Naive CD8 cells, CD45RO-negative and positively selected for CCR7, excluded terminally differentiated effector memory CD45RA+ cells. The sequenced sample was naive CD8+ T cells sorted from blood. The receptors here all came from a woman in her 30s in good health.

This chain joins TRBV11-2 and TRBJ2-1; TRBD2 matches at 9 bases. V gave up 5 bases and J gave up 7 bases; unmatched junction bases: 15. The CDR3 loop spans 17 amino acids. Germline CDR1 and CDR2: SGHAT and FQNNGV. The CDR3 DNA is TGTGCCAGCAGCCATATGGTGGTAGCGGGAGTTGTTAATGAGCAGTTCTTC. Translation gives CASSHMVVAGVVNEQFF. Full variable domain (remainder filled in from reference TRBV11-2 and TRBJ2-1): EAGVAQSPRYKIIEKRQSVAFWCNPISGHATLYWYQQILGQGPKLLIQFQNNGVVDDSQLPKDRFSAERLKGVDSTLKIQPAKLEDSAVYLCASSHMVVAGVVNEQFFGPGTRLTVL.

The CDR3 DNA reads TGTGCCTGGAGTGATGCCAGCTCTGGAAACACCATATATTTT. It yields the protein CAWSDASSGNTIYF. The rearrangement uses TRBV30 and TRBJ1-3; D gene ambiguous. Germline lookup yields CDR1 GTSNPN and CDR2 SVGIG (reference sequence). V lost 1 base, J lost 0 bases, and 7 bases lay in between. CDR3 size: 14 residues.

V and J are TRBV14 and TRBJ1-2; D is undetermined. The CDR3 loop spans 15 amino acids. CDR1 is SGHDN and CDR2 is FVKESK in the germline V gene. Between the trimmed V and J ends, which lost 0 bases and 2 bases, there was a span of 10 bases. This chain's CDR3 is CASSQEVAGNYGYTF. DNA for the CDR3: TGTGCCAGCAGCCAAGAAGTCGCTGGAAACTATGGCTACACCTTC.

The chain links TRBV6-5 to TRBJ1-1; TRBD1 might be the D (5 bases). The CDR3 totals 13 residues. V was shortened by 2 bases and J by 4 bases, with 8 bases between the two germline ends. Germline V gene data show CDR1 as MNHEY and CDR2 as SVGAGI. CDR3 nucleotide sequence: TGTGCCAGCAGTTACCAGGGACGCACTGAAGCTTTCTTT. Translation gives CASSYQGRTEAFF.

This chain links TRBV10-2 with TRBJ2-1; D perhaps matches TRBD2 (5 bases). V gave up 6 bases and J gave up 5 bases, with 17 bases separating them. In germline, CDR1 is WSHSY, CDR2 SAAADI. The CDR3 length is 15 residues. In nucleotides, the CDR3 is TGCGCCAGCAGCCTCGAGGGCCTGGGCCACAATGAGCAGTTCTTC. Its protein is CASSLEGLGHNEQFF.

This CDR3 is CASSSQPLLEWELFF. CDR3 DNA: TGTGCCAGCAGCTCCCAACCCCTACTAGAGTGGGAGCTGTTTTTT. The chain couples TRBV7-8 to TRBJ2-2, with a tentative D call TRBD2 (5 bases). Trimming took 4 bases from V and 9 from J, leaving 18 bases between them. The germline V gene encodes CDR1 SGHVS and CDR2 FQNEAQ. The CDR3 runs to 15 residues.

The CDR3 DNA reads as TGCGCCAGCAGCCCGGACCGCACTGAAGCTTTCTTT. Its translation is CASSPDRTEAFF. The chain links TRBV5-1 to TRBJ1-1; no clear D. Germline CDR1 and CDR2: SGHRS and YFSETQ. V was trimmed by 4 bases and J by 4 bases, leaving 8 bases between them. The CDR3 sequence is 12 residues long.

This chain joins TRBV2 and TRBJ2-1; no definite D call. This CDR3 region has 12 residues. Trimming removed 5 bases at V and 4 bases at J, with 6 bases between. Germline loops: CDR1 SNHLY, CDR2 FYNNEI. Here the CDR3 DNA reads TGTGCCAGCAGTCTGGGTTACAATGAGCAGTTCTTC. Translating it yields CASSLGYNEQFF.

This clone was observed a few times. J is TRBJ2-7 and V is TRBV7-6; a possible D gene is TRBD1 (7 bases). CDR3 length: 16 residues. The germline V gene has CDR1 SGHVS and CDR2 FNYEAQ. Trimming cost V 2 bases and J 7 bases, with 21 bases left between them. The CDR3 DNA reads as TGTGCCAGCAGCTTAACGACAAGGGGGCGGGAAACGGAGCAGTACTTC. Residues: CASSLTTRGRETEQYF. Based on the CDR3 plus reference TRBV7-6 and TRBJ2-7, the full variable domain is GAGVSQSPRYKVTKRGQDVALRCDPISGHVSLYWYRQALGQGPEFLTYFNYEAQQDKSGLPNDRFSAERPEGSISTLTIQRTEQRDSAMYRCASSLTTRGRETEQYFGPGTRLTVT.

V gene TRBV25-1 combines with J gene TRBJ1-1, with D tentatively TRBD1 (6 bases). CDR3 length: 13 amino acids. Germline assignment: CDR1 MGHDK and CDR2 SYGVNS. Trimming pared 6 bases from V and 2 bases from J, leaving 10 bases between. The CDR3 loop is CASREQGNTEAFF. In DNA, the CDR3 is TGTGCCAGCAGGGAACAGGGCAACACTGAAGCTTTCTTT.

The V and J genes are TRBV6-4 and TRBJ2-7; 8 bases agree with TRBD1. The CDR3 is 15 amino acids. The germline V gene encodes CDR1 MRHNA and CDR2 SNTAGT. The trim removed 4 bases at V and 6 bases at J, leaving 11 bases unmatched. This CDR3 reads CASSVGMAGGVEQYF. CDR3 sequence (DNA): TGTGCCAGCAGTGTCGGGATGGCAGGGGGCGTCGAGCAGTACTTC.

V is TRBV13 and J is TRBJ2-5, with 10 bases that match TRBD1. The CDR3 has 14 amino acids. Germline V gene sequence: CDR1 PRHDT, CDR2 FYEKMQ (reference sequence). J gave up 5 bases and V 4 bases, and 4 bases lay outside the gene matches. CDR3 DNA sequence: TGTGCCAGCAGCTGCCGGGACAGGGGCGAGACCCAGTACTTC. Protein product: CASSCRDRGETQYF.

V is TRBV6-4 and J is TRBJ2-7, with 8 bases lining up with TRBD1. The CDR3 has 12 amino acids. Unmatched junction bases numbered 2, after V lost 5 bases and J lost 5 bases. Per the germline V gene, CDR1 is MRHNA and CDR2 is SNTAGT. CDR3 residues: CASSSDRDEQYF. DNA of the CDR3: TGTGCCAGCAGTTCGGACAGGGACGAGCAGTACTTC.

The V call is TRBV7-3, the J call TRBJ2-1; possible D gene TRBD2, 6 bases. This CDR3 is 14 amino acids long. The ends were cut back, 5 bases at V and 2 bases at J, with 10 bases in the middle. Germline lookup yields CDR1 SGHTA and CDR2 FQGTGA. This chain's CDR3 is CASSPGGTYNEQFF. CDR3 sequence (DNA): TGTGCCAGCAGCCCCGGAGGGACCTACAATGAGCAGTTCTTC.

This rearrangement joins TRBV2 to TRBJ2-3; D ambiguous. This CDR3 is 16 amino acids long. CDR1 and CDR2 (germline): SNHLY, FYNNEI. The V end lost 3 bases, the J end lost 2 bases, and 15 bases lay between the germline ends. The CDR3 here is CASSDPLEVSTDTQYF. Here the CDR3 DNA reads TGTGCCAGCAGTGATCCGTTAGAGGTTTCCACAGATACGCAGTATTTT. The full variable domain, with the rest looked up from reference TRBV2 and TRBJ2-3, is EPEVTQTPSHQVTQMGQEVILRCVPISNHLYFYWYRQILGQKVEFLVSFYNNEISEKSEIFDDQFSVERPDGSNFTLKIRSTKLEDSAMYFCASSDPLEVSTDTQYFGPGTRLTVL.

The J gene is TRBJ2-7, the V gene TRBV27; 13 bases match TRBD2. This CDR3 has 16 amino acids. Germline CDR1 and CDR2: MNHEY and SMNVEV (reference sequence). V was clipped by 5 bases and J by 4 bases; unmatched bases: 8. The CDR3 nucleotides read TGTGCCAGCAGTCCATATGGGACTAGCGGGGAATACGAGCAGTACTTC. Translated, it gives CASSPYGTSGEYEQYF.

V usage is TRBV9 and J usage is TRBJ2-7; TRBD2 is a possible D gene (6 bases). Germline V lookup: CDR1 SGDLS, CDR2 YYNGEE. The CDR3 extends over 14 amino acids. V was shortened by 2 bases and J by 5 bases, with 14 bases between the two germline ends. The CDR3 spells CASSVGGAPHEQYF. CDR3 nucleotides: TGTGCCAGCAGCGTCGGGGGTGCTCCCCACGAGCAGTACTTC. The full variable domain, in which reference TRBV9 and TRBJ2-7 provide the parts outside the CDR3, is DSGVTQTPKHLITATGQRVTLRCSPRSGDLSVYWYQQSLDQGLQFLIQYYNGEERAKGNILERFSAQQFPDLHSELNLSSLELGDSALYFCASSVGGAPHEQYFGPGTRLTVT.

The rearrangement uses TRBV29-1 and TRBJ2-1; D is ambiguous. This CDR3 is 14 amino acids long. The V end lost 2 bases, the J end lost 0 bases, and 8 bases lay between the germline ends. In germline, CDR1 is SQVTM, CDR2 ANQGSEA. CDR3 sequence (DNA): TGCAGCGTTGAATGGTCGAGCTCCTACAATGAGCAGTTCTTC. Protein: CSVEWSSSYNEQFF.

This CDR3 is CASSAETSGRADEQFF. The CDR3 nucleotides read TGTGCCAGCAGCGCCGAGACTAGCGGGAGGGCGGATGAGCAGTTCTTC. This chain joins TRBV9 and TRBJ2-1, with TRBD2 matching 14 bases. The CDR3 is 16 amino acids. J gave up 8 bases and V 3 bases, and 7 bases lay outside the gene matches. Germline CDR1 and CDR2: SGDLS and YYNGEE. The whole variable domain, filled in from reference TRBV9 and TRBJ2-1, reads DSGVTQTPKHLITATGQRVTLRCSPRSGDLSVYWYQQSLDQGLQFLIQYYNGEERAKGNILERFSAQQFPDLHSELNLSSLELGDSALYFCASSAETSGRADEQFFGPGTRLTVL.

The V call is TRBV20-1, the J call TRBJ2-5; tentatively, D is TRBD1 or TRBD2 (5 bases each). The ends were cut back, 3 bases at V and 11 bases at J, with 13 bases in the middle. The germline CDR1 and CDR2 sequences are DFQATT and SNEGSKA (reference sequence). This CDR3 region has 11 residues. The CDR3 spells CSASWDDAQYF. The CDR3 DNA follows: TGCAGTGCTAGTTGGGACGACGCGCAGTACTTC.

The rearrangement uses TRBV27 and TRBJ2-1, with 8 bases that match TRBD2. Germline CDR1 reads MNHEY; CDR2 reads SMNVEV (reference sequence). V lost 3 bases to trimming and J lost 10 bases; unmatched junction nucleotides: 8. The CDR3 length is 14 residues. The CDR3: CASSLASGLREQFF. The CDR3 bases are TGTGCCAGCAGTTTGGCTAGCGGGTTGCGAGAGCAGTTCTTC.

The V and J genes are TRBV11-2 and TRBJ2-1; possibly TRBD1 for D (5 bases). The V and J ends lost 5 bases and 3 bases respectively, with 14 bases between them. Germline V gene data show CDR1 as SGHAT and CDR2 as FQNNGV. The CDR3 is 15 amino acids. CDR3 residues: CASSDPQGSYNEQFF. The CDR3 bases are TGTGCCAGCAGCGACCCGCAGGGTAGCTACAATGAGCAGTTCTTC. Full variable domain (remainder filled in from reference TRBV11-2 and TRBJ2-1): EAGVAQSPRYKIIEKRQSVAFWCNPISGHATLYWYQQILGQGPKLLIQFQNNGVVDDSQLPKDRFSAERLKGVDSTLKIQPAKLEDSAVYLCASSDPQGSYNEQFFGPGTRLTVL.

The CDR3 sequence: CASSPLFPGELFF. CDR3 DNA sequence: TGTGCCAGCAGCCCGCTTTTCCCCGGGGAGCTGTTTTTT. The rearrangement links TRBV27 to TRBJ2-2; D gene unclear. V shed 6 bases and J shed 6 bases, with 11 bases lying between them. This CDR3 is built from 13 residues. Germline V gene data show CDR1 as MNHEY and CDR2 as SMNVEV (reference sequence).

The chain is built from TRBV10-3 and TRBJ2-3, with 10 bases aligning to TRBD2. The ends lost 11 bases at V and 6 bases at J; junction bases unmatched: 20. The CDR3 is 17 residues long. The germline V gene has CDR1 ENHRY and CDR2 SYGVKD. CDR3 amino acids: CAVGGAGGLARADTQYF. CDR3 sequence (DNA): TGTGCCGTCGGGGGCGCGGGGGGACTAGCGAGGGCGGATACGCAGTATTTT.

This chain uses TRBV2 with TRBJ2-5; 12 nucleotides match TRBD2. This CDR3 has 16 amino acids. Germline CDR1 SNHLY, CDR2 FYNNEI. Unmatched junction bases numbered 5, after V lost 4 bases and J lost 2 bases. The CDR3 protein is CASSVGLAGIQETQYF. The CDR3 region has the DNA TGTGCCAGCAGTGTCGGACTAGCGGGAATACAAGAGACCCAGTACTTC.

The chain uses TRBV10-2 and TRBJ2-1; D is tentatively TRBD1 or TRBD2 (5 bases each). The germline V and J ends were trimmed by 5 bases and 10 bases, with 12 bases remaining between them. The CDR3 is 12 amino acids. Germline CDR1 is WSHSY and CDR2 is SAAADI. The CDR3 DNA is TGCGCCAGCAGTCAGGGAGTGGGGGAGCAGTTCTTC. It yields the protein CASSQGVGEQFF.

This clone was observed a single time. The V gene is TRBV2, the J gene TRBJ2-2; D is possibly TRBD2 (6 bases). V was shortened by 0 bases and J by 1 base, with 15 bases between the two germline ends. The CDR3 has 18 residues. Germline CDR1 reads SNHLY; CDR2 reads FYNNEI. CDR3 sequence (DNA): TGTGCCAGCAGTGAAGCGCTTTTTTTGACTAGGAACACCGGGGAGCTGTTTTTT. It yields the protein CASSEALFLTRNTGELFF.

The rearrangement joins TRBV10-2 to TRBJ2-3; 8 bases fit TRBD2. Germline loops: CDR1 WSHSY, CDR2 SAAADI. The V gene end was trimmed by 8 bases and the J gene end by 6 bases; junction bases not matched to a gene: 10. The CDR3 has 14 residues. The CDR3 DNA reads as TGCGCCAGCGGACTGGAGCGGGAGACGGATACGCAGTATTTT. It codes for CASGLERETDTQYF.